This T cell receptor beta chain emerged from a study of CD8 T cells in ankylosing spondylitis. Study conclusions and caveats: The study identified a TCR beta motif of roughly eight highly homologous variants that appeared characteristic of ankylosing spondylitis blood. CD8+ cells made up the disease-linked clones, which were relatively rare in peripheral blood.

Using its own MiXCR run on the 5' RACE reads, TCRdb lists one record per CDR3 protein. The sample lists a few hundred thousand distinct CDR3 sequences, around 7.6% occurring once. A few counts support this clonotype. Its antigen is currently unknown. CDR1 and CDR2 from the germline V gene are MGHDK and SYGVNS. This CDR3 region has 17 residues. Germline trimming cut 2 bases from V and 2 bases from J; bases unmatched to any gene: 3. Sequenced input: blood, either unsorted or a sorted T cell fraction (not recorded which). V is TRBV25-1 and J is TRBJ2-1; 13 nucleotides agree with TRBD2. The sequence was obtained from a male donor with ankylosing spondylitis. In DNA, the CDR3 is TGTGCCAGCAGTGAAGGCGGACTAGCGGGGGCCTACAATGAGCAGTTCTTC. Residues: CASSEGGLAGAYNEQFF.